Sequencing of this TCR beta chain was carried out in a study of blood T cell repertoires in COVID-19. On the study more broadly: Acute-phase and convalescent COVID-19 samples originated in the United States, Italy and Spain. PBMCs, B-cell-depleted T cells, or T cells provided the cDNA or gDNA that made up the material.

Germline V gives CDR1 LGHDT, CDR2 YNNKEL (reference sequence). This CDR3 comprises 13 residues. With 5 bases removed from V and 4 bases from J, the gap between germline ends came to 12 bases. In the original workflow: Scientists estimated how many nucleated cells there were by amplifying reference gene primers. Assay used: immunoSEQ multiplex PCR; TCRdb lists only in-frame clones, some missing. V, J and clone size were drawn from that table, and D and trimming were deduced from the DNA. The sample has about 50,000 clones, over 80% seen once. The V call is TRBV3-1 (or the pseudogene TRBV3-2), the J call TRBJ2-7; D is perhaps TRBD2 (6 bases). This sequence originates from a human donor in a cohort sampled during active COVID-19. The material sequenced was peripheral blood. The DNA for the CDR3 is TGTGCCAGCAGCTTCAGAGGGACTTACGAGCAGTACTTC. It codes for CASSFRGTYEQYF.